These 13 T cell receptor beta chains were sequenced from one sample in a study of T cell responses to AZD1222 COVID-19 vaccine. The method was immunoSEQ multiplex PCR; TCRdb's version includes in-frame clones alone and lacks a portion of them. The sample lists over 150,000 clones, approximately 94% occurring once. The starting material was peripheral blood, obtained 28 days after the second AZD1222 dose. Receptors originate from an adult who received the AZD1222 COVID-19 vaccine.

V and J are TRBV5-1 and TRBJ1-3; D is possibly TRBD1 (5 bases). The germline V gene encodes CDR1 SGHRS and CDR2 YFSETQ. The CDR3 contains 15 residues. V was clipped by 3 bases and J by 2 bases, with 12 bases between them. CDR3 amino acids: CASSSSRGAGNTIYF. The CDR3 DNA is TGCGCCAGCAGCTCCTCCCGGGGGGCTGGAAACACCATATATTTT. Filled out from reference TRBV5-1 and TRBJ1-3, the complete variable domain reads KAGVTQTPRYLIKTRGQQVTLSCSPISGHRSVSWYQQTPGQGLQFLFEYFSETQRNKGNFPGRFSGRQFSNSRSEMNVSTLELGDSALYLCASSSSRGAGNTIYFGEGSWLTVV.

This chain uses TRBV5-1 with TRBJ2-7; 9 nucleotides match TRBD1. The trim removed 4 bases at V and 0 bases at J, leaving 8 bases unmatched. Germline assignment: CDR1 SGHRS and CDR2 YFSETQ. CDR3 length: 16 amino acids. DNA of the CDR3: TGCGCCAGCAGCCATAGGACAGGGGAGAGCTCCTACGAGCAGTACTTC. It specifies CASSHRTGESSYEQYF.

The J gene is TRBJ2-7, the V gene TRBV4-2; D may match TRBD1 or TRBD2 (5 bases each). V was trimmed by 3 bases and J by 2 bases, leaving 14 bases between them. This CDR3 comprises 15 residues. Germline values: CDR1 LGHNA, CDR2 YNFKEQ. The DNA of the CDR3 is TGTGCCAGCAGCCAGCACCGGGACCTCACCTACGAGCAGTACTTC. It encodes CASSQHRDLTYEQYF.

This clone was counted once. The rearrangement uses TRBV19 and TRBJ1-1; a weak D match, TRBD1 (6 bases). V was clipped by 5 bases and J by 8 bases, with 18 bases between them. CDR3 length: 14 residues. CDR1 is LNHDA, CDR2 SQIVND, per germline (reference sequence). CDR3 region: CASSSGHRPGEAFF. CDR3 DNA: TGTGCCAGTAGTTCGGGACACCGACCTGGGGAAGCTTTCTTT.

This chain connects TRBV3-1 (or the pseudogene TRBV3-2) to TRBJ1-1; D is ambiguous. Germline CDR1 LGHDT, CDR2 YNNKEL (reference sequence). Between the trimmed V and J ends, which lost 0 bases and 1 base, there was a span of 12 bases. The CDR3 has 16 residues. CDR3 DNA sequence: TGTGCCAGCAGCCAAGATTTACGGTTCTCGAACACTGAAGCTTTCTTT. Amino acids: CASSQDLRFSNTEAFF.

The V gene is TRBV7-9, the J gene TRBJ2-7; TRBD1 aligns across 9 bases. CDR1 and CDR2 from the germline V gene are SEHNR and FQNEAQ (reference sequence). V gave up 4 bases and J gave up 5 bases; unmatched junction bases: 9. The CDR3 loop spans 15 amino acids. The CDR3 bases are TGTGCCAGCAGCTCGAACCGGGACAGGGACCACGAGCAGTACTTC. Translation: CASSSNRDRDHEQYF.

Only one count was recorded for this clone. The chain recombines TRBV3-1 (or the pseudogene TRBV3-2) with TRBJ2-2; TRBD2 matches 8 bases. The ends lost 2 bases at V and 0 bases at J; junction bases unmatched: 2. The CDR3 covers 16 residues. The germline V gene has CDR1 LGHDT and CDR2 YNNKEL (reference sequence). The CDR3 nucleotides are TGTGCCAGCAGCCAATACGGGGGGGCGAACACCGGGGAGCTGTTTTTT. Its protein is CASSQYGGANTGELFF.

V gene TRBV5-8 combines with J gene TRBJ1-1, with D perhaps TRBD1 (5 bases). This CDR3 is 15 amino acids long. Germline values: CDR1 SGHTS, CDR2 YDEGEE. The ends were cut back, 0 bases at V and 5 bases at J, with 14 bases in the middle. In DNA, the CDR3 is TGTGCCAGCAGCTTGGAGTGGGGACTCGGGACTGAAGCTTTCTTT. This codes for CASSLEWGLGTEAFF.

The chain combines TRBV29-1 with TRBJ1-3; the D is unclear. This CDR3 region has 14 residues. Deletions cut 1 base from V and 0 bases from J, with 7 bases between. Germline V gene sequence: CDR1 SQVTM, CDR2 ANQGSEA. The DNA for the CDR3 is TGCAGCGTTGAAGCGCAGAGCTCTGGAAACACCATATATTTT. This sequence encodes CSVEAQSSGNTIYF. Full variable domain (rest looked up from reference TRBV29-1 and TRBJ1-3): SAVISQKPSRDICQRGTSLTIQCQVDSQVTMMFWYRQQPGQSLTLIATANQGSEATYESGFVIDKFPISRPNLTFSTLTVSNMSPEDSSIYLCSVEAQSSGNTIYFGEGSWLTVV.

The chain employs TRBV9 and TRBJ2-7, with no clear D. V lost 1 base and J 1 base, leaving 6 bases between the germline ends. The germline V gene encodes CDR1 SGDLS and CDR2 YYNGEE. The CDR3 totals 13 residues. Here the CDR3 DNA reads TGTGCCAGCAGCGTAAGTGCTTCCTACGAGCAGTACTTC. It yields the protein CASSVSASYEQYF.

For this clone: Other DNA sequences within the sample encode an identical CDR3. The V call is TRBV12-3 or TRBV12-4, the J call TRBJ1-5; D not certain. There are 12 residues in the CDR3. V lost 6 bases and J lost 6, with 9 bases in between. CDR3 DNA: TGTGCCAGCAGCCTTGGTGGTCAGCCCCAGCATTTT. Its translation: CASSLGGQPQHF.

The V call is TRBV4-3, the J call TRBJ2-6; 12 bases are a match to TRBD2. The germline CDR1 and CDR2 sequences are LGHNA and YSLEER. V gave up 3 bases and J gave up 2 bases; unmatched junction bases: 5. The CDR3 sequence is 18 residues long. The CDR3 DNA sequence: TGCGCCAGCAGCCAGGGACTAGCGGGCTCAGCTGGGGCCAACGTCCTGACTTTC. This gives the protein CASSQGLAGSAGANVLTF.

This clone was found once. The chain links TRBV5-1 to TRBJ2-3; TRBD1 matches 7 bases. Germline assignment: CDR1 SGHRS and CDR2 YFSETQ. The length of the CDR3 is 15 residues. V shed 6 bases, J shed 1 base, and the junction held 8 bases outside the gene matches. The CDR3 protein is CASTLQGFGTDTQYF. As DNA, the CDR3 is TGCGCCAGCACCTTACAGGGGTTTGGCACAGATACGCAGTATTTT.